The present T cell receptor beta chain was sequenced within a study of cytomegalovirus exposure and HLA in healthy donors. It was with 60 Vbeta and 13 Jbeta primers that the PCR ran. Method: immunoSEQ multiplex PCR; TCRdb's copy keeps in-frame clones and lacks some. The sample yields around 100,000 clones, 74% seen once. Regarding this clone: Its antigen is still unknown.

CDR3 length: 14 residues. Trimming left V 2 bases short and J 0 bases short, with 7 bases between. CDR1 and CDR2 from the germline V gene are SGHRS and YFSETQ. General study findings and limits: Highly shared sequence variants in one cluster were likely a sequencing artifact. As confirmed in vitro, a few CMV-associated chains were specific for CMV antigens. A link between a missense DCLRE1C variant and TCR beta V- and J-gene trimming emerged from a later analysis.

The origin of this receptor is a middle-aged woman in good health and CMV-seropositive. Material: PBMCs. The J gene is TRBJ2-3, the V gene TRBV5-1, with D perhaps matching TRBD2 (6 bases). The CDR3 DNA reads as TGCGCCAGCAGCTTCGGGAGTAGCACAGATACGCAGTATTTT. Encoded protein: CASSFGSSTDTQYF.